The present entry profiles one T cell receptor (beta chain) with its context. The antigen is undetermined. The V and J ends lost 4 bases and 1 base respectively, with 7 bases between them. Per germline, CDR1 SQVTM and CDR2 ANQGSEA. CDR3 length: 13 residues. Sequencing used immunoSEQ multiplex PCR; TCRdb keeps in-frame clones, though not all of them. The table has hundreds of thousands of clones, 80% to 95% seen once; the top ten hold less than 25%. The data originate from a study of shared clonotypes between healthy human individuals. Study-level points and caveats: Depth was large, yet rarefaction showed that sorted-subset sequencing was incomplete. Represented diversity, genetic and exposure-history alike, was limited by few donors. Naive subsets, compared against memory subsets, generally had larger estimated richness values. With four donors compared, approximately 5% of naive CD4 clonotypes were shared.

CD8 cells classed as naive were CD45RO-negative and positively selected for CCR7, excluding terminally differentiated effector memory CD45RA+ cells. This clonotype was sampled from a man aged 25-45 years in good health. The chain links TRBV29-1 to TRBJ2-2; the D is unclear. Sequences were obtained from naive CD8+ T cells sorted from blood. The CDR3 nucleotides read TGCAGCGTTGTTGAGTGGAACACCGGGGAGCTGTTTTTT. Amino acid sequence: CSVVEWNTGELFF.